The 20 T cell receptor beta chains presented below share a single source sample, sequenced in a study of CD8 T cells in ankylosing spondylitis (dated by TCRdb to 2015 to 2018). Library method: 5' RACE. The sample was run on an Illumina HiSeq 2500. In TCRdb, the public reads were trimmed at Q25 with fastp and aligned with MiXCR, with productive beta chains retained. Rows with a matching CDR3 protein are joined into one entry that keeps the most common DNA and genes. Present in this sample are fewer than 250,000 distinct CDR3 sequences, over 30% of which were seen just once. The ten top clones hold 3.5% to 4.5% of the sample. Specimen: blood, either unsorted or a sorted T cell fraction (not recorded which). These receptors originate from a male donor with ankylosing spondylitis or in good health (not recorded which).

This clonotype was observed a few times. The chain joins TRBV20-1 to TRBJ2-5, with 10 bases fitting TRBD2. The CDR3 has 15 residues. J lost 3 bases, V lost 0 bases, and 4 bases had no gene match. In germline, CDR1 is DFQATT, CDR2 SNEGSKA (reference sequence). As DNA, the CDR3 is TGCAGTGCTAGAGAAGCGGGGGGGCCGGAAGAGACCCAGTACTTC. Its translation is CSAREAGGPEETQYF.

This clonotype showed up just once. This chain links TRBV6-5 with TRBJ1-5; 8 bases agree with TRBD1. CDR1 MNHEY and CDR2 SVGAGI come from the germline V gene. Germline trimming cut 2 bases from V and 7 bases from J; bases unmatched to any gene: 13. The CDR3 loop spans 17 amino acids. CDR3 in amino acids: CASSYPGQGMDNQPQHF. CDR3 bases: TGTGCCAGCAGTTACCCAGGACAGGGCATGGACAACCAGCCCCAGCATTTT.

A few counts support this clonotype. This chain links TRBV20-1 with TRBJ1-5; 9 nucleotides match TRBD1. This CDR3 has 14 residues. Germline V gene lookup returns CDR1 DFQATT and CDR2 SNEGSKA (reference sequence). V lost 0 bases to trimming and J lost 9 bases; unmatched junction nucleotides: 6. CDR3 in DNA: TGCAGTGCTAGAGAGGACAGGGGCCTTGGGCCCCAGCATTTT. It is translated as CSAREDRGLGPQHF.

Written as DNA, the CDR3 is TGTGCCAGCAGCTCCAATCCGGGACTAGCGGGGAACAATGAGCAGTTCTTC. Residues: CASSSNPGLAGNNEQFF. The chain is built from TRBV7-9 and TRBJ2-1, with TRBD2 identical over 13 bases. The CDR3 covers 17 residues. V was clipped by 4 bases and J by 5 bases; unmatched bases: 8. Germline V lookup: CDR1 SEHNR, CDR2 FQNEAQ (reference sequence).

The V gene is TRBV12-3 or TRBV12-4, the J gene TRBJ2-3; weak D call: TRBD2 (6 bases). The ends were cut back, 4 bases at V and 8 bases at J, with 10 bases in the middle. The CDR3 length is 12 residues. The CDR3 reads CASSSREATQYF. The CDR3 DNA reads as TGTGCCAGCAGTTCTAGGGAGGCTACGCAGTATTTT.

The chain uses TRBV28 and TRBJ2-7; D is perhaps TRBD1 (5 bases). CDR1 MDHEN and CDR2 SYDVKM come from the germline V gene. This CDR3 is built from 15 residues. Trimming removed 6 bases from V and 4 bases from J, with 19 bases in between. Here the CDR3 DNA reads TGTGCCAGCAGCCCGGTCCAGCTTGGGGCTTACGAGCAGTACTTC. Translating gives CASSPVQLGAYEQYF.

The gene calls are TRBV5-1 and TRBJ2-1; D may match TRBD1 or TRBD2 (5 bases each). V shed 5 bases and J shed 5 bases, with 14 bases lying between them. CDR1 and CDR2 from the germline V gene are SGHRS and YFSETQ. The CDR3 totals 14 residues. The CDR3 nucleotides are TGCGCCAGCAGGCCCCCGGGGCGGAACAATGAGCAGTTCTTC. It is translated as CASRPPGRNNEQFF. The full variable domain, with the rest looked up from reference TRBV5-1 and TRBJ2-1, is KAGVTQTPRYLIKTRGQQVTLSCSPISGHRSVSWYQQTPGQGLQFLFEYFSETQRNKGNFPGRFSGRQFSNSRSEMNVSTLELGDSALYLCASRPPGRNNEQFFGPGTRLTVL.

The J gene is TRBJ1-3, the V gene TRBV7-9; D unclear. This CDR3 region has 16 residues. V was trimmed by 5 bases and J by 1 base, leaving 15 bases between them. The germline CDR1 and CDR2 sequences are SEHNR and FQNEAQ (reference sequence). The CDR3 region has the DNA TGTGCCAGCAGCCCCCACGGCGCGGTTTCTGGAAACACCATATATTTT. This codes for CASSPHGAVSGNTIYF.

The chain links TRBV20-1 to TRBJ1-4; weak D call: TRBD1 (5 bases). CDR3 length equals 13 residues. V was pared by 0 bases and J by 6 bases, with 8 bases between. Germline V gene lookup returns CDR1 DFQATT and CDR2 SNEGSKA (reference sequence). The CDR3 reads CSAREGLDEKLFF. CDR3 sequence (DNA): TGCAGTGCTAGAGAGGGGCTTGATGAAAAACTGTTTTTT.

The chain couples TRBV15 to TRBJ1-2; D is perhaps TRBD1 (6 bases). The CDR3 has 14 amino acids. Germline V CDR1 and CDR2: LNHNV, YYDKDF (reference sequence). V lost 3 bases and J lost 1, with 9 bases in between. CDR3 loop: CATSRTGDNYGYTF. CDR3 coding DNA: TGTGCCACCAGCAGGACAGGAGATAACTATGGCTACACCTTC.

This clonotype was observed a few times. The CDR3 spells CSAARDTSSYEQYF. CDR3 nucleotide sequence: TGCAGTGCCGCCCGGGACACAAGCTCCTACGAGCAGTACTTC. The V call is TRBV20-1, the J call TRBJ2-7, with D perhaps TRBD1 (6 bases). This CDR3 has 14 amino acids. CDR1 is DFQATT and CDR2 is SNEGSKA in the germline V gene (reference sequence). V lost 6 bases, J lost 0 bases, and 15 bases lay in between.

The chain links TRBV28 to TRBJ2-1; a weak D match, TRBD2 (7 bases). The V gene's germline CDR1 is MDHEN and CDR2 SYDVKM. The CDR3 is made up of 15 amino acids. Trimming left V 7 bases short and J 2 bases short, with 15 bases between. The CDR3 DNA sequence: TGTGCCAGCACCCAACCGGGGGGCGCCTACAATGAGCAGTTCTTC. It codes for CASTQPGGAYNEQFF.

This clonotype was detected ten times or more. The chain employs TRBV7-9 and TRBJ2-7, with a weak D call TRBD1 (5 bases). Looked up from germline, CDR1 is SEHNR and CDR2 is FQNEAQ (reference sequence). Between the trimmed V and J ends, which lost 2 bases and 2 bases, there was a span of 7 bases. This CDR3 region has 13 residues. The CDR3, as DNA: TGTGCCAGCAGCTTAATGACAGCCTACGAGCAGTACTTC. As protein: CASSLMTAYEQYF.

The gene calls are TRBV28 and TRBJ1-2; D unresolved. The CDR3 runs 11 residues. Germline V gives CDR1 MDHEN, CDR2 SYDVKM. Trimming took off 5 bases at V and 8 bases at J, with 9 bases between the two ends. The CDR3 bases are TGTGCCAGCAGTCTACCGGAAGGCTACACCTTC. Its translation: CASSLPEGYTF.

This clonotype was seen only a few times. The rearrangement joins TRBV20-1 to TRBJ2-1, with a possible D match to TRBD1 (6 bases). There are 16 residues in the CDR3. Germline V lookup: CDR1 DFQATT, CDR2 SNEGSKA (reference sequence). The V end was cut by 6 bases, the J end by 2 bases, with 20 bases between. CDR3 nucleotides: TGCAGTGCCGAAAGTACGACAGGACTCACCTACAATGAGCAGTTCTTC. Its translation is CSAESTTGLTYNEQFF.

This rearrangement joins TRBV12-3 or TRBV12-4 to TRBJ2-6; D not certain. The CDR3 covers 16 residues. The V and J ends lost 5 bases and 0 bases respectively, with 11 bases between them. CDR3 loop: CASSKDGSSGANVLTF. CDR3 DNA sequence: TGTGCCAGCAGTAAGGACGGAAGCTCTGGGGCCAACGTCCTGACTTTC.

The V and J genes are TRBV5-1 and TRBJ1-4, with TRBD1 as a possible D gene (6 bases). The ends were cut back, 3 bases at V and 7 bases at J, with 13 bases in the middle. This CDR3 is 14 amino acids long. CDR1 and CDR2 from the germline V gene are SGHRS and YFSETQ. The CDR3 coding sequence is TGCGCCAGCAGCTCAGGGGTGTTGGGTGAAAAACTGTTTTTT. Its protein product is CASSSGVLGEKLFF.

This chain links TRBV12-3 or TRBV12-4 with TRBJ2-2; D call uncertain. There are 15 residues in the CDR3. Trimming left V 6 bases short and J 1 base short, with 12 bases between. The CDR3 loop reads CASSPGRMNTGELFF. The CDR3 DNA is TGTGCCAGCAGCCCAGGACGGATGAACACCGGGGAGCTGTTTTTT.

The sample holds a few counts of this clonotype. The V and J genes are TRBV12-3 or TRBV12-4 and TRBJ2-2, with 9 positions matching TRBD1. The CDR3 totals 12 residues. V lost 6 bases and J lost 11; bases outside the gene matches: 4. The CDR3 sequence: CASSRTGVELFF. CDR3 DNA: TGTGCCAGCAGCCGGACAGGGGTTGAGCTGTTTTTT.

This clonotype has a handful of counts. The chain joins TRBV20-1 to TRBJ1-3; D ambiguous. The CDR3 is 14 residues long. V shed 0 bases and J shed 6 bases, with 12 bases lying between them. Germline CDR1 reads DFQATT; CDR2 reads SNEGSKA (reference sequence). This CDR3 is CSAREAQRVNTIYF. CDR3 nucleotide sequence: TGCAGTGCTAGAGAGGCCCAGAGGGTAAACACCATATATTTT.